This TCR beta chain originates from a study of OX40 agonist ivuxolimab in advanced cancers. Study-level background: The patients got ivuxolimab, which is an agonistic anti-OX40 (CD134) antibody. Three dose-escalation patients had partial responses: one with hepatocellular carcinoma and two with cutaneous melanoma.

Only in-frame clones appear in the TCRdb table, and some are missing; sequencing was by immunoSEQ multiplex PCR. The sample has roughly 50,000 clones; roughly 90% are singletons. Study outcomes and limitations: Averaging showed that CD8+ T cells had more expanded clones than CD4+ did.

On this clone itself: What it binds is unknown.

Germline V lookup: CDR1 ENHRY, CDR2 SYGVKD. V was trimmed by 4 bases and J by 1 base, leaving 16 bases between them. The CDR3 is 16 amino acids. This sample comprised CD4+ or CD8+ T cells sorted from blood, obtained in a trial of the OX40 agonist ivuxolimab. This sequence joins TRBV10-3 and TRBJ1-1; a weak D match, TRBD1 (5 bases). The TCR was taken from an adult with an advanced solid tumor such as melanoma, head and neck, liver or kidney cancer. CDR3 nucleotide sequence: TGTGCCATCAGTGGCTTGGGGGGGATCGGGAACACTGAAGCTTTCTTT. Translating gives CAISGLGGIGNTEAFF.